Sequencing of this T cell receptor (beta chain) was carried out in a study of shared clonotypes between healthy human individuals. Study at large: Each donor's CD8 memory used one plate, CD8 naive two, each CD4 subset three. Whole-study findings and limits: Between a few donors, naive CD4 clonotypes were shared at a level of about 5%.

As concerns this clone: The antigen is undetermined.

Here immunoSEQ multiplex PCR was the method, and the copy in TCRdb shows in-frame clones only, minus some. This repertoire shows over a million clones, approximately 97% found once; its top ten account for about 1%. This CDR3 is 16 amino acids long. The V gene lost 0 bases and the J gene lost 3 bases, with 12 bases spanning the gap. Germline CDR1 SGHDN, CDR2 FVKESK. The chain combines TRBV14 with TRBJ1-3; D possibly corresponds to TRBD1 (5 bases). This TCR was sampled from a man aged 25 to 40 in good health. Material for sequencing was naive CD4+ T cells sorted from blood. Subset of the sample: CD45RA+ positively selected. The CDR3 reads CASSQEGRAFGNTIYF. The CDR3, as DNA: TGTGCCAGCAGCCAAGAAGGCAGGGCTTTTGGAAACACCATATATTTT.